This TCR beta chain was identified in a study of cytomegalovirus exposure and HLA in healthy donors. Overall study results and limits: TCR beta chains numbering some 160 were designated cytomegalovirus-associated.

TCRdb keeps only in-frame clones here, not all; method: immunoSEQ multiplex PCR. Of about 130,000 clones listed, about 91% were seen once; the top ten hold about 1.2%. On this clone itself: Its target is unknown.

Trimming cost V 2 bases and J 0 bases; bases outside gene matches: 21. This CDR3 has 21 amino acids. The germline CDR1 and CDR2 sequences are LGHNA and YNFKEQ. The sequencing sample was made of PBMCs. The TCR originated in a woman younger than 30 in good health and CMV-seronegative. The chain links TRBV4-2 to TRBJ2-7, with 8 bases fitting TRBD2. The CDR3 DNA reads TGTGCCAGCAGCCAAAACCCGGCCCCCCCGGGGGGGGCCAGTAGCTCCTACGAGCAGTACTTC. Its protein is CASSQNPAPPGGASSSYEQYF.